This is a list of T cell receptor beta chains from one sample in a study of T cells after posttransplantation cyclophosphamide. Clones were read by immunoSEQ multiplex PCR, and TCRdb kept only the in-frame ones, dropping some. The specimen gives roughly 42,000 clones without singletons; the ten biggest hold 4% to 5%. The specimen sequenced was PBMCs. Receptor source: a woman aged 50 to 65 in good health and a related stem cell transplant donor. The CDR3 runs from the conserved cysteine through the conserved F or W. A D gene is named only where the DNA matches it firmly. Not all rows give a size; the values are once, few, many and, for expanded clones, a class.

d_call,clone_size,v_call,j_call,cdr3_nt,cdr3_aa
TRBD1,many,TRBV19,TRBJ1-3,TGTGCCAGTAGTATCCCCATGGACAGGGTGAGCTCTGGAAACACCATATATTTT,CASSIPMDRVSSGNTIYF
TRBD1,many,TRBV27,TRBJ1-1,TGTGCCAGCAGCTTACAGGGGTTCACTGAAGCTTTCTTT,CASSLQGFTEAFF
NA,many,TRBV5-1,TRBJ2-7,TGCGCCAGCAGCCTGGGGGACACCCTCGAGCAGTACTTC,CASSLGDTLEQYF
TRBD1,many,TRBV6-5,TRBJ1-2,TGTGCCAGCAGGGGGACAGGGTATAGCTATGGCTACACCTTC,CASRGTGYSYGYTF
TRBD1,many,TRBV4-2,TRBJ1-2,TGTGCCAGCTCAAAACTGACAGGGTGGGATGGCTACACCTTC,CASSKLTGWDGYTF
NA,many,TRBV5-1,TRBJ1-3,TGCGCCAGCAGCTTGGAAGCTTTGGGAGGAGACACCATATATTTT,CASSLEALGGDTIYF
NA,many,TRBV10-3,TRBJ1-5,TGTGCCATCAGACGAGACAGTAATCAGCCCCAGCATTTT,CAIRRDSNQPQHF
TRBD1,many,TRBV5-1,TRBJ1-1,TGCGCCAGCAGCCCAAATTTAGGGGGCTCGGGCACTGAAGCTTTCTTT,CASSPNLGGSGTEAFF
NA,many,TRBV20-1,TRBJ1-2,TGCAGTGCTTCACAGGGAAATGGCTACACCTTC,CSASQGNGYTF
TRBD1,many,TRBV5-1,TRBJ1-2,TGCGCCAGCAGCTTGCAGGGGGCAGTCTATGGCTACACCTTC,CASSLQGAVYGYTF
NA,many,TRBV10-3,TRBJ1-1,TGTGCCATCAGTGAGTCGGCCTTAGGGGACACTGAAGCTTTCTTT,CAISESALGDTEAFF
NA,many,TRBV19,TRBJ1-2,TGTGCCAGTAGTCCCACAGGGTCTGGCTACACCTTC,CASSPTGSGYTF
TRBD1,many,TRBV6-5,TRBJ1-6,TGTGCCAGCAGACCCGGGACAGGGTTTTCACCCCTCCACTTT,CASRPGTGFSPLHF
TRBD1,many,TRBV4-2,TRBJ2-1,TGTGCCAGCAGCCAAGTTTACAGGGGGCCCGGTGAGCAGTTCTTC,CASSQVYRGPGEQFF
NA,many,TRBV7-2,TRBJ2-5,TGTGCCAGCAGCTTAGCGGACGGACAGCAAGGGACCCAGTACTTC,CASSLADGQQGTQYF
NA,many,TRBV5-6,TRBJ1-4,TGTGCCAGCAGCACTGGGGGCACTAATGAAAAACTGTTTTTT,CASSTGGTNEKLFF
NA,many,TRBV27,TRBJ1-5,TGTGCCAGCAGTTTATCGCGGGGGCTTCAGCCCCAGCATTTT,CASSLSRGLQPQHF
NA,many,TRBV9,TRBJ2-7,TGTGCCAGCAGCCCACAGGGCTACGAGCAGTACTTC,CASSPQGYEQYF
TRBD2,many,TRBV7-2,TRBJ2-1,TGTGCCAGCAGTTTCGGACTAGCGGATTACAATGAGCAGTTCTTC,CASSFGLADYNEQFF
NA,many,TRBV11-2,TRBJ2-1,TGTGCCAGCAGCTTAGTCGGAGGGTATAAGGGGGCTCCCAATGAGCAGTTCTTC,CASSLVGGYKGAPNEQFF
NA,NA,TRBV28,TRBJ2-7,TGTGCCAGCAGTCCGCGGACTTCCTACGAGCAGTACTTC,CASSPRTSYEQYF
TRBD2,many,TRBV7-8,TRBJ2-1,TGTGCCAGCAGCTTATTTGAAGCTAGCGGGATTAATGAGCAGTTCTTC,CASSLFEASGINEQFF
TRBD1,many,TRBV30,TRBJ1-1,TGTGCCAGACAGGGAGTAGGGTACACTGAAGCTTTCTTT,CARQGVGYTEAFF
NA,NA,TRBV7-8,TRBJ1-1,TGTGCCACCAGCGTCATCGGGGAAAGCATGAACACTGAAGCTTTCTTT,CATSVIGESMNTEAFF
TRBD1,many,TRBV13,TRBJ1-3,TGTGCCAGCAGCTTCGCGAGGACAGGGGGAAACACCATATATTTT,CASSFARTGGNTIYF
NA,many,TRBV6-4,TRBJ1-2,TGTGCCAGCAGTGAAGGGGGCTATGGCTACACCTTC,CASSEGGYGYTF
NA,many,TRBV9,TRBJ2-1,TGTGCCAGCAGCGAGATTTATAGCGGAACTAATGAGCAGTTCTTC,CASSEIYSGTNEQFF
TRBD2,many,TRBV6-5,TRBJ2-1,TGTGCCAGTCAGCGTCTAGCGGGGAGCAATGAGCAGTTCTTC,CASQRLAGSNEQFF
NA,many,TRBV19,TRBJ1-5,TGTGCCAGTAGTGTAAGGGGCTCTAGCAATCAGCCCCAGCATTTT,CASSVRGSSNQPQHF
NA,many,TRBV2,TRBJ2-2,TGTGCCAGCAGTCCAACATTCACCGGGGAGCTGTTTTTT,CASSPTFTGELFF
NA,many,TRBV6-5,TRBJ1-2,TGTGCCAGCAGTGCAGGAAGCCTACGTAACTATGGCTACACCTTC,CASSAGSLRNYGYTF
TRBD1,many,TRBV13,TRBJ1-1,TGTGCCAGCAGCTTAGATCCGAGGGGGCCTACTGAAGCTTTCTTT,CASSLDPRGPTEAFF
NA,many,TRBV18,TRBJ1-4,TGTGCCAGCTCACCGTCGGGGGGGCTGCTTCCAACTAATGAAAAACTGTTTTTT,CASSPSGGLLPTNEKLFF
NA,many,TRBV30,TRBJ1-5,TGTGCCTGGAGTGTAAGGGGCGGATTCCCCCAGCATTTT,CAWSVRGGFPQHF
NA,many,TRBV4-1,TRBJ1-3,TGCGCCAGCAGCCAATTGCGGGGAGGTGGAAACACCATATATTTT,CASSQLRGGGNTIYF
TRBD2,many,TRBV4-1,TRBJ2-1,TGCGCCAGCAGCCAAGATTCTCTAGCGGGGGGGTACTACTACAATGAGCAGTTCTTC,CASSQDSLAGGYYYNEQFF
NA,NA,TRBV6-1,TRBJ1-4,TGTGCCAGCAGTCTATTTGGCGGGGTGGGTGAAAAACTGTTTTTT,CASSLFGGVGEKLFF
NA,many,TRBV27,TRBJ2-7,TGTGCCAGCAGTTTACAGGTTACCTACGAGCAGTACTTC,CASSLQVTYEQYF